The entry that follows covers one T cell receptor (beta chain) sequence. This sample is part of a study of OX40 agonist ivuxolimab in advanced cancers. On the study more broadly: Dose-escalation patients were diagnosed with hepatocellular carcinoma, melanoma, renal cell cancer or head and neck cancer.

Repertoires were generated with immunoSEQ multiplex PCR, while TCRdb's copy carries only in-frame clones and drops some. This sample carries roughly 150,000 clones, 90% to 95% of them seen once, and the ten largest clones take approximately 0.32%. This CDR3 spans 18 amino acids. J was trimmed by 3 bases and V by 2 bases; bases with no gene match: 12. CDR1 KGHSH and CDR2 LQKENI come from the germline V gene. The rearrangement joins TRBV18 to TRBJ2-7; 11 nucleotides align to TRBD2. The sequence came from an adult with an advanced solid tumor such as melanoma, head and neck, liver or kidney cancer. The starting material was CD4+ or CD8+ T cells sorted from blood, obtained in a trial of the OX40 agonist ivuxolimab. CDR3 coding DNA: TGTGCCAGCTCACCAAGTTCCGGGACTAGCGGCCACGTCTACGAGCAGTACTTC. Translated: CASSPSSGTSGHVYEQYF.